Included here is one T cell receptor (beta chain) sequence, with context. This clone was recorded a few times. Its antigen target is currently unknown. No clone much larger than this one lies a single base away; base qualities are absent. The data derive from a study of blood T cell repertoires in COVID-19 (dated by TCRdb to the early 2020s). Regarding the research as a whole: Samples covering the acute and convalescent phases of COVID-19 were provided by collaborators in the United States, Italy and Spain. Where available, HLA class I and class II types were taken from metadata supplied by the sample provider and were not determined by assay-based typing. The prospective study material was composed of cDNA or gDNA derived from T cells, B-cell-depleted T cells, or PBMCs. A freely available public database, intended as a resource for researchers studying the immune response to SARS-CoV-2, is where the repertoires were released. The sample metadata nearly always contained a de-identified subject ID, COVID-19 status, age in years and sex. Samples came from the ongoing ImmuneRACE study (first 160 participants) plus 1,254 subjects from 6 global collaborators. Subjects who had been exposed to COVID-19, were actively infected with it, or had recovered from it provided the deeply sampled blood TCRbeta repertoires that made up the dataset. The investigation overall reported the following: The amount of clinical and demographic metadata varied by source and participant and was provided uncurated.

Enrolling through a virtual design, the prospective study's participants ranged in age from about 18 to 89 years and lived across approximately 25 United States geographic areas. Cohort assignment in the prospective study relied on participant-reported clinical history from a screening survey and a study questionnaire. Exposed participants were defined as having been in contact with someone with a PCR-confirmed or clinician-diagnosed COVID-19 case within 2 weeks of study entry. Each participant in the prospective study had whole blood, serum and a nasopharyngeal or oropharyngeal swab collected by mobile phlebotomists. Participants in the prospective study had the option to provide additional blood draws and questionnaires over a 2-month period. Before DNA extraction, blood samples from the prospective study were shipped at room temperature or frozen. TCRbeta CDR3 regions were amplified from genomic DNA by means of the immunoSEQ Assay, a bias-controlled multiplex PCR. In the source study's methods: The number of nucleated cells in each sample was estimated by amplification of reference gene primers within the assay. Sequence reads were collapsed and filtered to measure the absolute abundance of every unique TCRbeta CDR3 rearrangement. For each sample, productive Simpson clonality was calculated as the square root of Simpson's diversity index across productive rearrangements. Sourced from immuneACCESS, this table was stored by TCRdb with only in-frame sequences that have V and J called. A share of the clones is absent; for the studies checked, an unresolved V gene accounts for under half, and the remainder has no known explanation. V and J calls plus clone size are reproduced from that table; the DNA served to infer D and trimming. In this sample the table shows some 200,000 clones, 83% of which occur a single time. The ten largest make up more than 4.5% of the sample.

Specimen: PBMCs or T cells enriched from blood (not recorded which). This clonotype was sampled from a woman between 50 and 59 years old who had been exposed to COVID-19.

The encoded CDR3 is CASSKRAREETQYF. Read as DNA, the sequence is TGTGCCAGTAGTAAAAGAGCTAGAGAAGAGACCCAGTACTTC. The chain employs TRBV19 and TRBJ2-5; the D gene is not confidently resolved. The CDR3 spans 14 residues, from the cysteine through the phenylalanine. The DNA shown is the 42-base CDR3, in frame from base 1. The germline V gene encodes CDR1 LNHDA and CDR2 SQIVND (reference sequence). V gives up 4 bases and J gives up 3 bases, and the segment between their germline ends measures 12 bases.